The 20 T cell receptor beta chains below were found in one sample sequenced in a study of T cell responses to AZD1222 COVID-19 vaccine. This table comes from immunoSEQ multiplex PCR, and its TCRdb copy is limited to in-frame clones, with some not included. This sample carries 90,000 to 140,000 clones, around 89% of them seen once, and the ten largest clones take 2.5%. The sample here was peripheral blood, taken on day 0 of AZD1222 vaccination. These receptors originate from an adult in good health.

The rearrangement uses TRBV5-4 and TRBJ2-2; a weak D match, TRBD1 (5 bases). Germline V gene lookup returns CDR1 SGHNT and CDR2 YYREEE (reference sequence). Trimming pared 3 bases from V and 5 bases from J, leaving 11 bases between. The CDR3 loop spans 14 amino acids. DNA for the CDR3: TGTGCCAGCAGCTCCGTCCAGGGAACCGGGGAGCTGTTTTTT. Protein sequence: CASSSVQGTGELFF. Drawing the rest from reference TRBV5-4 and TRBJ2-2, the complete variable domain is ETGVTQSPTHLIKTRGQQVTLRCSSQSGHNTVSWYQQALGQGPQFIFQYYREEENGRGNFPPRFSGLQFPNYSSELNVNALELDDSALYLCASSSVQGTGELFFGEGSRLTVL.

The rearrangement uses TRBV28 and TRBJ2-3, with TRBD1 identical over 7 bases. Germline V gene data show CDR1 as MDHEN and CDR2 as SYDVKM. The CDR3 has 13 residues. V lost 6 bases, J lost 7 bases, and 7 bases stayed unmatched. CDR3 amino acids: CASSRQGSNTQYF. The CDR3 bases are TGTGCCAGCAGCAGACAGGGATCTAATACGCAGTATTTT.

The CDR3 is CASSTTAPGVGAFF. Written as DNA, the CDR3 is TGTGCCAGCAGCACGACAGCTCCTGGGGTCGGGGCTTTCTTT. The chain recombines TRBV7-9 with TRBJ1-1, with D tentatively TRBD1 (5 bases). Germline lookup yields CDR1 SEHNR and CDR2 FQNEAQ (reference sequence). This CDR3 is 14 amino acids long. Trimming left V 5 bases short and J 11 bases short, with 21 bases between.

The CDR3 DNA reads as TGTGCCAGCAGCTTAGAGTCTGTTCCGTTTGGCAAAAACATTCAGTACTTC. Amino acids: CASSLESVPFGKNIQYF. The V gene is TRBV13, the J gene TRBJ2-4, with D hard to call. The CDR3 contains 17 residues. Germline-derived CDR1 and CDR2 are PRHDT and FYEKMQ (reference sequence). The V end lost 1 base, the J end lost 3 bases, and 16 bases lay between the germline ends.

The chain recombines TRBV6-2 or TRBV6-3 with TRBJ2-6; 7 positions match TRBD1. V was pared by 5 bases and J by 0 bases, with 10 bases of the junction left unmatched. The CDR3 length is 18 residues. Germline CDR1 reads MNHEY; CDR2 reads SVGEGT. The CDR3 nucleotides are TGTGCCAGCAGTCCCGGGGACAGTTTTTCCTCTGGGGCCAACGTCCTGACTTTC. Translated, it gives CASSPGDSFSSGANVLTF.

The table lists this clone with a count of one. V usage is TRBV7-9 and J usage is TRBJ2-2, with D unclear. Germline V gene data show CDR1 as SEHNR and CDR2 as FQNEAQ (reference sequence). This CDR3 region has 14 residues. V lost 5 bases and J lost 4, with 11 bases in between. The CDR3 sequence: CASSQADLTGELFF. The CDR3 coding sequence is TGTGCCAGCAGCCAGGCAGACCTCACCGGGGAGCTGTTTTTT.

V is TRBV2 and J is TRBJ2-5; TRBD2 matches 7 bases. There are 12 residues in the CDR3. CDR1 is SNHLY and CDR2 is FYNNEI in the germline V gene. J was trimmed by 5 bases and V by 8 bases; bases with no gene match: 5. The CDR3 spells CASFGGYETQYF. In DNA, the CDR3 is TGTGCCAGCTTCGGGGGGTATGAGACCCAGTACTTC.

The chain carries TRBV5-1 and TRBJ2-7; a possible D gene is TRBD1 (6 bases). The CDR3 runs 15 residues. V dropped 2 bases and J dropped 0 bases, with 12 bases sitting between them. Germline CDR1 and CDR2: SGHRS and YFSETQ. The CDR3 bases are TGCGCCAGCAGCTTAGACAGGCCCCGCTCCTACGAGCAGTACTTC. It specifies CASSLDRPRSYEQYF.

This chain connects TRBV5-8 to TRBJ2-3; TRBD2 matches 10 bases. This CDR3 spans 16 amino acids. V lost 3 bases, J lost 2 bases, and 6 bases stayed unmatched. Germline-derived CDR1 and CDR2 are SGHTS and YDEGEE. The CDR3 region has the DNA TGTGCCAGCAGCTCCCCTAGCGGGGGATCCACAGATACGCAGTATTTT. Translated, it gives CASSSPSGGSTDTQYF.

The chain has TRBV5-4 and TRBJ2-7; D call uncertain. CDR1 is SGHNT and CDR2 is YYREEE in the germline V gene (reference sequence). The V and J ends lost 0 bases and 5 bases respectively, with 6 bases between them. The CDR3 is made up of 12 amino acids. In DNA, the CDR3 is TGTGCCAGCAGCTTGGATGGCCACGAGCAGTACTTC. The encoded protein is CASSLDGHEQYF.

Worth noting for this clone: One junction end disagrees with the germline gene, perhaps due to a read error. The chain has TRBV7-2 and TRBJ2-7; D perhaps matches TRBD2 (5 bases). The germline V gene has CDR1 SGHTA and CDR2 FQGNSA. The CDR3 loop spans 14 amino acids. The CDR3 DNA reads TGTGCCAGCAGCTCTCCGGAGAGTGGACGGGAATTCGTCTTC. Translating gives CASSSPESGREFVF. Full variable domain (remainder filled in from reference TRBV7-2 and TRBJ2-7): GAGVSQSPSNKVTEKGKDVELRCDPISGHTALYWYRQSLGQGLEFLIYFQGNSAPDKSGLPSDRFSAERTGGSVSTLTIQRTQQEDSAVYLCASSSPESGREFVFGPGTRLTVT.

CDR3 amino acids: CASSPRLAGSYNEQFF. The CDR3 DNA follows: TGTGCCAGCAGCCCAAGACTAGCGGGCTCCTACAATGAGCAGTTCTTC. V is TRBV28 and J is TRBJ2-1, with TRBD2 identical over 10 bases. Unmatched junction bases numbered 5, after V lost 6 bases and J lost 0 bases. The CDR3 runs to 16 residues. The germline V gene has CDR1 MDHEN and CDR2 SYDVKM. The whole variable domain, remainder taken from reference TRBV28 and TRBJ2-1, is DVKVTQSSRYLVKRTGEKVFLECVQDMDHENMFWYRQDPGLGLRLIYFSYDVKMKEKGDIPEGYSVSREKKERFSLILESASTNQTSMYLCASSPRLAGSYNEQFFGPGTRLTVL.

J is TRBJ1-6 and V is TRBV4-1; D is possibly TRBD1 (6 bases). There are 16 residues in the CDR3. Germline CDR1 reads MGHRA; CDR2 reads YSYEKL. V was pared by 1 base and J by 1 base, with 8 bases between. The chain's CDR3 is CASSQVTGSYNSPLHF. Written as DNA, the CDR3 is TGCGCCAGCAGCCAAGTCACAGGGTCCTATAATTCACCCCTCCACTTT.

The chain combines TRBV2 with TRBJ2-1; 14 bases fit TRBD2. The length of the CDR3 is 15 residues. Unmatched junction bases numbered 1, after V lost 5 bases and J lost 4 bases. Germline V gene data show CDR1 as SNHLY and CDR2 as FYNNEI. The CDR3 DNA is TGTGCCAGCAGTAGACTAGCGGGGGGGTACAATGAGCAGTTCTTC. It codes for CASSRLAGGYNEQFF.

A word on this clone: A junction boundary mismatches the germline segment, possibly from a read error. The chain is built from TRBV13 and TRBJ2-3; 8 bases agree with TRBD2. This CDR3 region has 14 residues. Germline CDR1 PRHDT, CDR2 FYEKMQ (reference sequence). The CDR3 DNA reads TGTGCCAGCAGCTTAGGCCAAGGGACTAGACCTGGGAATTTT. Amino acid sequence: CASSLGQGTRPGNF.

This chain connects TRBV24-1 to TRBJ2-1; 14 nucleotides agree with TRBD2. The CDR3 spans 16 residues. V was clipped by 7 bases and J by 9 bases; unmatched bases: 10. The germline V gene has CDR1 KGHDR and CDR2 SFDVKD. This CDR3 reads CATRGGLAGEGGEQFF. The DNA of the CDR3 is TGTGCCACCAGGGGGGGACTAGCGGGAGAGGGAGGTGAGCAGTTCTTC.

This sequence joins TRBV5-1 and TRBJ1-1; no firm D call. The germline V gene encodes CDR1 SGHRS and CDR2 YFSETQ. V lost 4 bases to trimming and J lost 3 bases, with 10 bases between them. The CDR3 covers 13 residues. CDR3 coding DNA: TGCGCCAGCAGCCTCTCTGCGGACACTGAAGCTTTCTTT. Its protein product is CASSLSADTEAFF.

The genes are TRBV24-1 and TRBJ2-1; possibly TRBD1 or TRBD2 for D (6 bases each). V lost 4 bases and J 5 bases, leaving 20 bases between the germline ends. The CDR3 is 17 amino acids. CDR1 KGHDR and CDR2 SFDVKD come from the germline V gene. CDR3 in amino acids: CATSDRWDPGGHNEQFF. The CDR3, as DNA: TGTGCCACCAGTGACCGTTGGGACCCCGGGGGCCACAATGAGCAGTTCTTC.

The chain has TRBV19 and TRBJ1-5; tentative D call: TRBD1 (6 bases). Germline V lookup: CDR1 LNHDA, CDR2 SQIVND (reference sequence). The CDR3 spans 13 residues. Trimming removed 10 bases at V and 3 bases at J, with 13 bases between. In DNA form, the CDR3 reads TGTGCCATCTCGGACAGACCCAATCAGCCCCAGCATTTT. Its protein product is CAISDRPNQPQHF.

This chain links TRBV4-3 with TRBJ1-1, with unresolved D. This CDR3 comprises 14 residues. Germline CDR1 reads LGHNA; CDR2 reads YSLEER. Trimming took 3 bases from V and 7 from J, leaving 15 bases between them. Here the CDR3 DNA reads TGCGCCAGCAGCCACGGAGCAGGTCGGAGTGAAGCTTTCTTT. Translation: CASSHGAGRSEAFF.